The 23 T cell receptor beta chains below were found in one sample sequenced in a study of spatial heterogeneity in lung cancer. Described time point: sample taken at primary tumor resection. TCRdb re-called the 5' RACE reads with MiXCR, one entry per CDR3 protein. The sample consists of some 20,000 distinct CDR3 sequences, about 3.3% of them appearing once. The source material was PBMCs, sampled at surgery. These receptors all come from a female donor with early-stage non-small cell lung cancer.

This clonotype has ten or more counts. The chain is built from TRBV5-4 and TRBJ1-6, with D perhaps TRBD1 (5 bases). The germline gives CDR1 SGHNT, CDR2 YYREEE (reference sequence). The CDR3 is 17 amino acids. Between the trimmed V and J ends, which lost 4 bases and 1 base, there was a span of 15 bases. The CDR3 coding sequence is TGTGCCAGCAGCCCCACCCCTGGGGGTTCCTATAATTCACCCCTCCACTTT. Translated: CASSPTPGGSYNSPLHF.

This clonotype came up many times. The V call is TRBV25-1, the J call TRBJ2-3; D is ambiguous. This CDR3 has 15 amino acids. V was trimmed by 2 bases and J by 10 bases, leaving 19 bases between them. Germline values: CDR1 MGHDK, CDR2 SYGVNS. In nucleotides, the CDR3 is TGTGCCAGCAGTGAAACCCGGGCCATACCATTGTCGCAGTATTTT. Protein product: CASSETRAIPLSQYF.

This clonotype has a count of ten or more. The chain is built from TRBV12-3 or TRBV12-4 and TRBJ2-1; 7 nucleotides align to TRBD2. This CDR3 region has 15 residues. V was pared by 5 bases and J by 9 bases, with 13 bases of the junction left unmatched. The CDR3, as DNA: TGTGCCAGCAGTCCCCGACTAGCTGGCCAAAGTGAGCAGTTCTTC. As protein: CASSPRLAGQSEQFF.

A note on this clonotype: Compared with germline, one end of the junction differs, possibly owing to a read error. The chain uses TRBV28 and TRBJ2-5; D uncertain. Germline assignment: CDR1 MDHEN and CDR2 SYDVKM. This CDR3 contains 14 residues. The CDR3 sequence: CVSSSTAAQETQYF. The CDR3 DNA reads TGTGTCAGCAGTTCAACAGCAGCTCAAGAGACCCAGTACTTC.

This clonotype appeared many times. The chain carries TRBV25-1 and TRBJ2-5; possible D gene TRBD2, 7 bases. CDR1 and CDR2 (germline): MGHDK, SYGVNS. Trimming cost V 1 base and J 5 bases, with 26 bases left between them. This CDR3 spans 19 amino acids. The CDR3, as DNA: TGTGCCAGCAGTGAATTTCGGGGGGCGAGGGGTACCAAGTCGGAGACCCAGTACTTC. Encoded protein: CASSEFRGARGTKSETQYF.

The chain couples TRBV15 to TRBJ2-7; 14 nucleotides line up with TRBD2. The CDR3 is 18 amino acids. Germline trimming cut 1 base from V and 0 bases from J; bases unmatched to any gene: 5. Germline V gene sequence: CDR1 LNHNV, CDR2 YYDKDF (reference sequence). The CDR3 DNA reads as TGTGCCACCAGCAGAGGACTAGCGGGAGGGCCTAGCTCCTACGAGCAGTACTTC. Its translation: CATSRGLAGGPSSYEQYF.

Regarding this clonotype: At one end the junction does not follow the germline gene, possibly because of a read error. The chain links TRBV6-2 or TRBV6-3 to TRBJ1-5, with a tentative D call TRBD1 (6 bases). From germline, CDR1 is MNHEY and CDR2 SVGEGT. The CDR3 totals 18 residues. The CDR3 region is CASSYSREGVLRNRPQHF. The CDR3, as DNA: TGTGCCAGCAGTTACTCCCGCGAGGGGGTATTGCGGAATCGGCCCCAGCATTTT.

This clonotype was counted only a few times. The chain combines TRBV12-3 or TRBV12-4 with TRBJ1-6, with D uncertain. Trimming pared 6 bases from V and 7 bases from J, leaving 13 bases between. The CDR3 is 14 amino acids. The CDR3 nucleotides are TGTGCCAGCAGGCCTTTTACGTTGAATTCACCCCTCCACTTT. Amino acid sequence: CASRPFTLNSPLHF.

This clonotype was counted ten times or more. CDR3 in amino acids: CSVLLARNEQFF. The CDR3 nucleotides are TGCAGCGTTTTACTAGCGAGAAATGAGCAGTTCTTC. The chain recombines TRBV29-1 with TRBJ2-1; 7 bases are a match to TRBD2. Germline-derived CDR1 and CDR2 are SQVTM and ANQGSEA. Trimming removed 5 bases from V and 7 bases from J; junction bases left unmatched: 5. The CDR3 has 12 amino acids.

At least ten counts were recorded for this clonotype. The genes are TRBV28 and TRBJ2-1; 7 bases match TRBD2. The CDR3 sequence is 12 residues long. Germline-derived CDR1 and CDR2 are MDHEN and SYDVKM. V lost 8 bases and J lost 4; bases outside the gene matches: 2. Here the CDR3 reads CASASGYNEQFF. The CDR3 bases are TGTGCCAGCGCTAGCGGTTACAATGAGCAGTTCTTC.

This clonotype was seen repeatedly, ten times or more. The V and J genes are TRBV2 and TRBJ2-5; 10 nucleotides line up with TRBD2. V dropped 10 bases and J dropped 1; count of bases not matched to a gene: 6. Germline CDR1 reads SNHLY; CDR2 reads FYNNEI. The CDR3 covers 14 residues. DNA for the CDR3: TGTGCCACACGGACTAGCGGAGCCCAAGAGACCCAGTACTTC. This sequence encodes CATRTSGAQETQYF.

This clonotype was recorded at least ten times. This chain joins TRBV7-6 and TRBJ2-7, with D maybe TRBD1 (7 bases). V was pared by 5 bases and J by 3 bases, with 14 bases between. The CDR3 spans 14 residues. Germline assignment: CDR1 SGHVS and CDR2 FNYEAQ. The CDR3 reads CASSRAQGGYEQYF. CDR3 bases: TGTGCCAGCAGCCGCGCTCAGGGGGGCTACGAGCAGTACTTC.

This clonotype was detected many times. This chain joins TRBV20-1 and TRBJ2-7, with D perhaps being TRBD1 or TRBD2 (5 bases each). The CDR3 has 17 amino acids. V lost 3 bases, J lost 1 base, and 22 bases lay in between. Germline assignment: CDR1 DFQATT and CDR2 SNEGSKA (reference sequence). The DNA of the CDR3 is TGCAGTGCTAGGGCCGGGACCCCTGGGATCCTATCCTACGAGCAGTACTTC. The encoded protein is CSARAGTPGILSYEQYF.

In this sample, this clonotype turned up many times. This chain uses TRBV5-5 with TRBJ2-7, with D possibly TRBD1 on 6 matching bases. Germline CDR1 SGHKS, CDR2 YYEKEE (reference sequence). This CDR3 is built from 15 residues. Trimming removed 0 bases from V and 1 base from J, with 11 bases in between. This CDR3 reads CASSLGGGISYEQYF. CDR3 nucleotide sequence: TGTGCCAGCAGCTTGGGTGGGGGCATATCCTACGAGCAGTACTTC. Variable domain in full (rest from reference TRBV5-5 and TRBJ2-7): DAGVTQSPTHLIKTRGQQVTLRCSPISGHKSVSWYQQVLGQGPQFIFQYYEKEERGRGNFPDRFSARQFPNYSSELNVNALLLGDSALYLCASSLGGGISYEQYFGPGTRLTVT.

This clonotype was recorded at least ten times. V and J are TRBV18 and TRBJ1-2; D is ambiguous. Looked up from germline, CDR1 is KGHSH and CDR2 is LQKENI. The CDR3 length is 14 residues. V lost 3 bases, J lost 4 bases, and 12 bases lay in between. The CDR3 reads CASSPPDTVYGYTF. CDR3 DNA sequence: TGTGCCAGCTCACCTCCCGACACAGTCTATGGCTACACCTTC.

This clonotype has ten or more counts. The J gene is TRBJ2-3, the V gene TRBV6-5, with a weak D call TRBD1 (5 bases). The ends were cut back, 6 bases at V and 6 bases at J, with 10 bases in the middle. The CDR3 has 12 residues. The germline V gene encodes CDR1 MNHEY and CDR2 SVGAGI. This chain's CDR3 is CASRGPGDTQYF. The DNA of the CDR3 is TGTGCCAGCAGAGGTCCAGGGGATACGCAGTATTTT.

Many counts were recorded for this clonotype. This chain links TRBV27 with TRBJ2-1; no reliable D call. Germline V gene sequence: CDR1 MNHEY, CDR2 SMNVEV (reference sequence). This CDR3 has 13 amino acids. Trimming stripped 0 bases from V and 9 bases from J, with 9 bases between. The CDR3 region is CASSLSPEREQFF. CDR3 coding DNA: TGTGCCAGCAGTTTATCACCAGAGCGTGAGCAGTTCTTC.

This clonotype turned up a few times. In DNA form, the CDR3 reads TGTGCCACCGCCGGGACAGGGGGCACCGGGGAGCTGTTTTTT. Its translation: CATAGTGGTGELFF. The chain uses TRBV24-1 and TRBJ2-2; 11 bases map to TRBD1. CDR3 length: 14 residues. The trim removed 9 bases at V and 4 bases at J, leaving 3 bases unmatched. Per germline, CDR1 KGHDR and CDR2 SFDVKD.

On this clonotype itself: Just one base apart from a much larger clone, this may be a read error. This chain connects TRBV2 to TRBJ2-2; 8 nucleotides match TRBD2. The CDR3 has 15 residues. Germline values: CDR1 SNHLY, CDR2 FYNNEI. The CDR3 bases are TGTGCCAGCATGGGAACAGCGGGAGTCCCCGGGGAGCTGCTTTTT. Residues: CASMGTAGVPGELLF. Full variable domain (rest looked up from reference TRBV2 and TRBJ2-2): EPEVTQTPSHQVTQMGQEVILRCVPISNHLYFYWYRQILGQKVEFLVSFYNNEISEKSEIFDDQFSVERPDGSNFTLKIRSTKLEDSAMYFCASMGTAGVPGELLFGEGSRLTVL.

This clonotype occurred many times. This sequence joins TRBV18 and TRBJ2-1, with D perhaps TRBD2 (5 bases). CDR1 and CDR2 (germline): KGHSH, LQKENI. This CDR3 region has 13 residues. The V and J ends lost 6 bases and 8 bases respectively, with 14 bases between them. The CDR3 reads CASSRGANDEQFF. For the CDR3, the DNA is TGTGCCAGCTCTCGGGGAGCGAACGATGAGCAGTTCTTC.

This clonotype was counted many times. The rearrangement uses TRBV7-6 and TRBJ2-1, with D unclear. CDR3 length equals 14 residues. Germline assignment: CDR1 SGHVS and CDR2 FNYEAQ. Trimming shortened V by 2 bases and J by 4 bases, and 9 bases separated the two germline ends. CDR3 sequence reads: CASSLLANYNEQFF. CDR3 nucleotides: TGTGCCAGCAGCTTATTAGCTAATTACAATGAGCAGTTCTTC.

This clonotype was picked up many times. This chain joins TRBV7-9 and TRBJ1-1, with D hard to call. V was trimmed by 0 bases and J by 0 bases, leaving 5 bases between them. The CDR3 is made up of 14 amino acids. Per germline, CDR1 SEHNR and CDR2 FQNEAQ (reference sequence). In DNA, the CDR3 is TGTGCCAGCAGCTTAGCTTCGGTGAACACTGAAGCTTTCTTT. Protein product: CASSLASVNTEAFF.

By share of the sample, this clonotype is medium-sized (0.01 to 0.1%). The chain couples TRBV7-9 to TRBJ2-5, with TRBD1 matching over 7 bases. With V trimmed by 1 base and J by 3 bases, 8 bases remained unmatched. This CDR3 is built from 16 residues. Germline CDR1 reads SEHNR; CDR2 reads FQNEAQ (reference sequence). The CDR3 protein is CASSLGPGQREETQYF. CDR3 DNA sequence: TGTGCCAGCAGCTTAGGTCCGGGACAGCGTGAAGAGACCCAGTACTTC.